This is a list of T cell receptor beta chains from one sample in a study of regulatory T cells in long-lasting Graves disease. TCRdb reanalysed the multiplex PCR reads using MiXCR and keeps one entry per CDR3 protein. The data contain hundreds of thousands of distinct CDR3 sequences, 15% to 20% of them singletons. The data also belong to a second study, concerning T cells in Graves' hyperthyroidism and ophthalmopathy.

This sample comprised peripheral blood mononuclear cells (PBMCs), obtained at new diagnosis, from a patient treated with antithyroid drugs. These receptors came from a woman under 40 with Graves disease. CDR3s include the opening cysteine and the closing phenylalanine or tryptophan. Fields, in order: D gene, J gene, clone size, V gene, CDR3 DNA, CDR3 protein. A D gene is named only where the DNA matches it firmly. Clone size is stated in some rows and not others, as once, few, many or a class when expanded.

D: -
J: TRBJ1-1
size: many
V: TRBV6-9
DNA: TGTGCCAGCAGTTCCACCGGCGGCATGAACACTGAAGCTTTCTTT
CDR3: CASSSTGGMNTEAFF

D: -
J: TRBJ1-2
size: many
V: TRBV6-1
DNA: TGTGCCAGCTATCAGAACTATGGCTACACCTTC
CDR3: CASYQNYGYTF

D: -
J: TRBJ2-2
size: many
V: TRBV7-6
DNA: TGTGCCAGCAGCTTAGAGGTCGGGGCGAACACCGGGGAGCTGTTTTTT
CDR3: CASSLEVGANTGELFF

D: TRBD1
J: TRBJ1-1
size: -
V: TRBV19
DNA: TGTGCCAGTAGTATATATGCGACAGGGTGGGCCACTGAAGCTTTCTTT
CDR3: CASSIYATGWATEAFF

D: -
J: TRBJ1-1
size: many
V: TRBV30
DNA: TGTGCCTGGAAAGCTCAGGGCAGGCGAGCTTTCTTT
CDR3: CAWKAQGRRAFF

D: -
J: TRBJ2-7
size: many
V: TRBV6-5
DNA: TGTGCCAGCAGTTACACTCGGGTCGATTACGAGCAGTACTTC
CDR3: CASSYTRVDYEQYF

D: -
J: TRBJ1-1
size: -
V: TRBV7-9
DNA: TGTGCCAGCAGCTTTCAGGCGAACACTGAAGCTTTCTTT
CDR3: CASSFQANTEAFF

D: TRBD1
J: TRBJ1-5
size: few
V: TRBV28
DNA: TGTGCCAGCAGTTTATCCAACTCAGGGGGCCGGCCCCAGCATTTT
CDR3: CASSLSNSGGRPQHF

D: TRBD2
J: TRBJ2-1
size: many
V: TRBV2
DNA: TGTGCCAGCAGAGAGGGACTAGCGGATAGCTCCTACAATGAGCAGTTCTTC
CDR3: CASREGLADSSYNEQFF

D: TRBD1
J: TRBJ2-1
size: -
V: TRBV6-1
DNA: TGTGCCAGCAGTGAAGCGGAAAGGACAGGGGAGTTCTTC
CDR3: CASSEAERTGEFF

D: -
J: TRBJ1-2
size: once
V: TRBV5-6
DNA: TGTGCCAGCAGCTTAGGCCGAGGAGGCTATGGCTACACCTTC
CDR3: CASSLGRGGYGYTF

D: -
J: TRBJ2-5
size: many
V: TRBV7-9
DNA: TGTGCCAGCAGTAAAATGGCCCAGGGGGAGACCCAGTACTTC
CDR3: CASSKMAQGETQYF

D: TRBD2
J: TRBJ2-7
size: -
V: TRBV6-1
DNA: TGTGCCAGCAGTGCCGGGACTACCTCCTACGAGCAGTACTTC
CDR3: CASSAGTTSYEQYF

D: -
J: TRBJ2-6
size: few
V: TRBV29-1
DNA: TGCAGCGTATCTCTGGGGGCCAACGTCCTGACTTTC
CDR3: CSVSLGANVLTF

D: -
J: TRBJ1-3
size: few
V: TRBV15
DNA: TGTGCCACCAGCAGAGACCGGGCAAGGGGAAACACCATATATTTT
CDR3: CATSRDRARGNTIYF

D: -
J: TRBJ2-2
size: many
V: TRBV5-1
DNA: TGCGCCAGCAGCGCGGACAACGCCGGGGAGCTGTTTTTT
CDR3: CASSADNAGELFF

D: -
J: TRBJ2-2
size: many
V: TRBV6-1
DNA: TGTGCCAGCAAGGCGCAGCAGGAGCTGTTTTTT
CDR3: CASKAQQELFF

D: -
J: TRBJ1-5
size: few
V: TRBV19
DNA: TGTGCCAGTAGTGGGTCTGGGGTTGGCAATCAGCCCCAGCATTTT
CDR3: CASSGSGVGNQPQHF

D: TRBD1
J: TRBJ2-7
size: many
V: TRBV27
DNA: TGTGCCAGCAGTTTTGTGACAGGGGGCTCCTACGAGCAGTACTTC
CDR3: CASSFVTGGSYEQYF

D: -
J: TRBJ2-1
size: many
V: TRBV7-2
DNA: TGTGCCAGCAGCTTAGCGGGAGTGTGGGATGAGCAGTTCTTC
CDR3: CASSLAGVWDEQFF

D: TRBD2
J: TRBJ2-1
size: many
V: TRBV12-3/TRBV12-4
DNA: TGTGCCAGCAGGGGAGCGGGAGGTGAGCAGTTCTTC
CDR3: CASRGAGGEQFF

D: TRBD1
J: TRBJ1-4
size: -
V: TRBV7-8
DNA: TGTGCCAGCAGCTCAAGCCAGGGGGCGGGAAATGAAAAACTGTTTTTT
CDR3: CASSSSQGAGNEKLFF

D: TRBD1
J: TRBJ1-4
size: many
V: TRBV5-1
DNA: TGCGCCAGCAGTGATACAGGGGACGTTAATGAAAAACTGTTTTTT
CDR3: CASSDTGDVNEKLFF

D: -
J: TRBJ2-7
size: many
V: TRBV28
DNA: TGTGCCAGCAGTTCGAGGGGGAACGAGCAGTACTTC
CDR3: CASSSRGNEQYF

D: -
J: TRBJ2-1
size: -
V: TRBV7-6
DNA: TGTGCCAGCAGCTCAAGAGGCCCGGCAAGCTCCTACAATGAGCAGTTCTTC
CDR3: CASSSRGPASSYNEQFF

D: -
J: TRBJ2-7
size: many
V: TRBV14
DNA: TGTGCCAGCAGCCAAGTTAGCAGCTACGAGCAGTACTTC
CDR3: CASSQVSSYEQYF

D: -
J: TRBJ2-1
size: many
V: TRBV3-1
DNA: TGTGCCAGCAGCCAATGGGGTAAGCTCGACAATGAGCAGTTCTTC
CDR3: CASSQWGKLDNEQFF

D: -
J: TRBJ2-2
size: many
V: TRBV6-1
DNA: TGTGCCAGCACCTCATGGGGGGAAACCGGGGAGCTGTTTTTT
CDR3: CASTSWGETGELFF

D: -
J: TRBJ2-1
size: -
V: TRBV29-1
DNA: TGCAGCGTTGAAGATTCCACAGCGGAGGAGCAGTTCTTC
CDR3: CSVEDSTAEEQFF